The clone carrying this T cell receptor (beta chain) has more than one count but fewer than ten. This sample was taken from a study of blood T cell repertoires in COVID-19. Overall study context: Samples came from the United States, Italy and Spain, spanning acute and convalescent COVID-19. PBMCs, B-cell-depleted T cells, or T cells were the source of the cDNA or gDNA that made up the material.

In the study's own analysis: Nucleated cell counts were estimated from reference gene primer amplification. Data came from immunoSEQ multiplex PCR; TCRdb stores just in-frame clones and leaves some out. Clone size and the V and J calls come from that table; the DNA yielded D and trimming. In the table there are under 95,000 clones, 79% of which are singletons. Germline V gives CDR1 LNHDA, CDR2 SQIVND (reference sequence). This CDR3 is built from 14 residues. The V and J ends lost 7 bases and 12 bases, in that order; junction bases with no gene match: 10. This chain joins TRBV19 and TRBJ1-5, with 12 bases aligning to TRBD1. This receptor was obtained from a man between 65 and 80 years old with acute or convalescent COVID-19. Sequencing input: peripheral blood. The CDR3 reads CASTQGQGAPHQHF. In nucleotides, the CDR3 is TGTGCCAGTACCCAGGGACAGGGGGCCCCTCACCAGCATTTT.